Presented here are 3 T cell receptor beta chains from one specimen sequenced in a study of CD4 T cells in relation to SARS-CoV-2 and coronaviruses. The table came from immunoSEQ multiplex PCR; TCRdb's copy has only in-frame clones and leaves some out. The sample has some 68,000 clones, 85% to 95% seen once. Before the COVID-19 pandemic, during about 2011-2019, CD4+ T cells were taken from unexposed donors. What was sequenced was naive CD4+ T cells from PBMCs. The subset was: naive CD4+ T cells isolated by negative enrichment. The source of these receptors is a human donor in good health.

The chain employs TRBV3-1 (or the pseudogene TRBV3-2) and TRBJ2-1, with 11 bases matching TRBD2. This CDR3 comprises 18 residues. Germline V CDR1 and CDR2: LGHDT, YNNKEL (reference sequence). The V gene end was trimmed by 1 base and the J gene end by 0 bases; junction bases not matched to a gene: 5. CDR3 residues: CASSQARTSGSSYNEQFF. CDR3 DNA: TGTGCCAGCAGCCAAGCTCGTACTAGCGGGAGCTCCTACAATGAGCAGTTCTTC.

The chain uses TRBV18 and TRBJ1-2; no reliable D call. Germline CDR1 KGHSH, CDR2 LQKENI. CDR3 length: 13 amino acids. V lost 3 bases and J 12 bases, leaving 17 bases between the germline ends. This CDR3 reads CASSPDDPSSNTF. Written as DNA, the CDR3 is TGTGCCAGCTCACCTGACGACCCTTCTTCGAACACCTTC.

V gene TRBV7-9 combines with J gene TRBJ2-6; no reliable D call. This CDR3 comprises 13 residues. V lost 3 bases and J 9 bases, leaving 9 bases between the germline ends. The V gene's germline CDR1 is SEHNR and CDR2 FQNEAQ (reference sequence). The CDR3, as DNA: TGTGCCAGCAGCTTCCCGGGTTTCAACGTCCTGACTTTC. This translates into CASSFPGFNVLTF.